This TCR beta chain is from a study of cytomegalovirus exposure and HLA in healthy donors (dated 2017 in TCRdb). Regarding the complete study: An earlier analysis of several hundred of the donors reported about 300 Gb of sequence data and around 110 million unique TCR beta sequences obtained from roughly 170 million T cells. HLA typing included class I and class II loci at four-digit resolution. Rather than drawing on any new phenotypic data, the later analysis identified candidate immune exposures from TCR beta sequences and the way those sequences occurred across donors. A later genetic analysis took genome-wide SNP genotypes for about 55% of the roughly 700 donors and used that subset as a discovery cohort. Across approximately 400 genotyped donors of the cohort, an average of roughly 200,000 unique TCR beta nucleotide sequences per donor were sequenced, and 15% to 20% of those sequences were non-productive. All discovery cohort repertoires had been generated using a single sequencing platform. The T cell repertoires of 666 subjects were profiled by immunosequencing and related to cytomegalovirus serostatus. Among the 398 genotyped donors, 75% to 90% belonged to the genetic ancestry cluster associated with self-reported Caucasian donors. A later analysis re-examined previously published TCR beta repertoires from roughly 650 donors and added high-resolution HLA genotyping to investigate patterns of TCR occurrence. Approximately 310 gigabases of sequencing data and approximately 85 million unique TCR sequences were included in an early release covering 500 to 750 HLA-typed donors. Four to six DR-DQ haplotypes were handled as single units for association and clustering, since linkage in the cohort was strong. In an earlier analysis of 587 of the donors, high-throughput TCR beta sequencing was used to judge whether each TCR beta V gene segment behaved as functional or pseudogenic. The number of typed donors differed by locus: about 629-640 for A, B, C, DRB1 and DQB1; 500 to 550 for DQA1; 606 for DPA1; and 400 to 480 for DPB1. The study was designed to test whether signatures of past pathogen exposure could be identified by cataloging public T cell receptors. High-throughput TCR immunosequencing, statistical association of individual TCRs with disease status, and machine learning were combined to predict cytomegalovirus infection status. Besides the first cohort of around 700 subjects, a separate validation cohort made up of roughly 120 different subjects was used. Donor age, sex, ethnicity and CMV serostatus were compiled alongside the repertoire data. The study at large found these results: An earlier analysis of 450 to 750 of the donors showed that most TCR beta V segments appeared in productive rearrangements either about 87% or about 30% of the time, which broadly matched IMGT annotations. A later genetic analysis reported fewer N-insertions in productive TCRs among donors in an Asian-associated ancestry cluster than the roughly 670-donor mean. HLA typing was unavailable for some donors at each locus, so association tests used only the typed subset. The authors suggested that the approach could potentially be generalized to other disease states and immunological phenotypes. Because counts were too low, seventeen rarely observed V segments, including chromosome 9 orphons, were left out of the earlier analysis of some 600 of the donors. Correlated functional status among segregating V segments might be attributable to linkage disequilibrium, but an unknown experimental factor could not be ruled out. While some public TCRs were present in many individuals, most TCR sequences turned up only very rarely across donors. The sequencing pipeline was judged likely to have produced a cluster of highly shared sequence variants as a technical artifact. The presence/absence analyses assumed that sequencing depth was roughly uniform across donors, and that assumption may not be true. According to a later analysis, parvovirus B19, influenza, CMV and Epstein-Barr virus appeared linked to several top co-occurrence clusters. A further reported finding was that TCR beta sequences accurately predicted the HLA-A and HLA-B alleles for most subjects in the first cohort. A later analysis found that HLA-associated TCR beta chains were more clonally expanded and had lower generation probabilities than equally common non-associated chains. The classifier was reported to diagnose cytomegalovirus status with high specificity and sensitivity in both the original cohort and the validation cohort. Immune exposure information for the cohort was limited to CMV serostatus. Most CMV-associated TCR beta chains appeared to be HLA-restricted in a later analysis, and the HLA associations seemed to be driven largely by CMV exposure. When HLA alleles, especially DR and DQ, strongly co-occurred, attributing TCR associations to individual alleles was difficult. An association between a missense DCLRE1C variant and V-gene and J-gene trimming of TCR beta chains was found in a later genetic analysis and replicated in an independent cohort. A total of fewer than 200 TCR beta chains were listed by the study as associated with cytomegalovirus. In vitro tests confirmed that a few of the cytomegalovirus-associated TCR beta chains recognize cytomegalovirus antigens. According to a later analysis, TCR association rates differed among HLA loci, with DRB1 alleles showing the most associated TCRs and HLA-C alleles showing the fewest. The 87-base-pair reads could not distinguish some IMGT-functional V segments, including TRBV6-2 and TRBV6-3, so those segments were excluded. In this cohort, only TCR beta chains were sequenced, and detectable features were limited by the absence of alpha or paired-chain data. Specific HLA alleles were associated with 15,000 to 20,000 TCR beta sequences at a false discovery rate of 0.05 in a later analysis.

From the germline V gene, CDR1 is SGHNT and CDR2 is YENEEA. V was cut back by 0 bases and J by 6 bases, leaving a gap of 11 bases between them. The CDR3 contains 14 residues, cysteine and phenylalanine counted. CDR3 DNA is the only sequence kept; it has 42 bases, read in frame from the first base. In total, around 600 healthy bone marrow donors made up the cohort. At the time of sampling, all cohort members were nominally healthy, though unrecorded immune exposures were likely present. The donor was CMV seronegative and belonged to the group of 352 seronegative cohort members. A peripheral blood sample was collected from each donor, and TCR beta sequencing was performed on peripheral blood mononuclear cells. The Qiagen DNeasy Blood Extraction Kit was used to extract genomic DNA from the blood cell samples. Note on this clone: The clone's antigen remains unknown. No clone much larger than this one lies a single base away; base qualities are absent.

Receptor libraries were prepared by the immunoSEQ multiplex PCR assay. A mixture of 60 forward primers for TCR Vbeta segments and 13 reverse primers for TCR Jbeta segments was used in the multiplex PCR. A multiplex PCR assay on genomic DNA amplified the CDR3 region of rearranged TCR beta genes. On the Illumina HiSeq System, the amplified TCR beta libraries were sequenced as 87-base-pair reads. The original pipeline was this. In a later analysis, 70 million to 95 million unique TCR beta chains were counted across the roughly 610 repertoires, and roughly 10 million of these chains were shared by at least two donors. Raw reads were error-corrected and collapsed into unique sequences with a nearest-neighbor algorithm that merged closely related sequences to remove PCR and sequencing errors. V, D and J gene segments were assigned by aligning CDR3 sequences to IMGT reference sequences. For a sequence to be retained, at least a six-nucleotide match to both a V gene segment and a J gene segment was required. Rearrangements were classified as productive when the CDR3 lacked stop codons and remained in frame with V and J, and all other rearrangements were classified as non-productive. Following IMGT convention, CDR3 was defined as the stretch from the second conserved V-encoded cysteine up to the conserved J-encoded phenylalanine. Sequences without an unambiguous match to a single V gene segment were excluded from the earlier analysis of about 600 of the donors. An earlier analysis of 550 to 650 of the donors classified V segments as functional when productive rearrangements were above 56.7% and as segregating when the standard deviation between donors was above 5%. A statistical classification framework was built for diagnosing cytomegalovirus status from the catalog of TCR beta chain sequences. V and J gene assignment, in a later analysis, came from comparing TCR nucleotide sequences with IMGT/GENE-DB human TR gene sequences. In a later analysis, CDR3 sequences and most-parsimonious VDJ recombination scenarios were assigned using the TCRdist pipeline. In a later analysis, each TCR beta chain was defined by its CDR3 amino acid sequence together with its V-gene family, and reads without a unique V-gene family were excluded. To address suspected cross-contamination and a sequencing artifact, a later analysis removed approximately 590 highly shared, low-generation-probability nucleotide sequences. In a later analysis, a clonal expansion index for each public chain was calculated from normalized within-repertoire ranks of inferred template counts. In a later analysis, generation probabilities were computed using a VDJ recombination model fitted to out-of-frame rearrangements, and the results were checked against IGoR. In a later analysis, hypergeometric tests were used to score TCR-TCR, TCR-HLA and TCR-CMV co-occurrence, with a repertoire-size bias correction applied to TCR pairs. A later analysis estimated false discovery rates by permuting HLA or CMV assignments 20 times. In a later analysis, co-occurring TCRs were grouped using DBSCAN, and TCRdist sequence similarity was added for clustering within HLA-allele-positive subsets. For co-occurrence clustering, repertoires with fewer than 30,000 or more than 120,000 public chains were excluded, along with roughly five repertoires with anomalous nucleotide sharing. Here the immuneACCESS table is served through TCRdb, limited to in-frame sequences with V and J called. Missing clones are a known gap in these copies; in checked studies unresolved V genes cover under half, and the rest lacks a known reason. D and trimming come from the DNA, and the V and J calls and clone size come from that table. This sample is represented by hundreds of thousands of clones; around three quarters of them were singletons. 15% of the sample goes to the ten largest clones.

The chain couples TRBV11-3 to TRBJ1-2; the D gene assignment is ambiguous. The sequence was collected from a man aged 40-50 years in good health and CMV-seronegative. Source material: PBMCs. CDR3 protein: CASSLDGRGNGYTF. DNA sequence: TGTGCCAGCAGCTTAGATGGTCGAGGGAATGGCTACACCTTC.